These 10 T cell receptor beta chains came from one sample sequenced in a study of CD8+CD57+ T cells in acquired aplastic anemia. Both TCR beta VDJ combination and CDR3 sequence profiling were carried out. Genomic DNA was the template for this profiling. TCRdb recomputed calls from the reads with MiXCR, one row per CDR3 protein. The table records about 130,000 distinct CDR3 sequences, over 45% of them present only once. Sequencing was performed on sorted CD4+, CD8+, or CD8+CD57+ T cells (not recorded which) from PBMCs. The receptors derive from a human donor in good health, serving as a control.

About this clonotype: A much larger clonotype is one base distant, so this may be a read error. In DNA form, the CDR3 reads TGTGCCAGCTCGGGCAGGGGCGTCAACACTGAAGCTTTCTTT. Translated, it gives CASSGRGVNTEAFF. This sequence joins TRBV11-1 and TRBJ1-1; the D gene is possibly TRBD1 (6 bases). The V gene's germline CDR1 is SGHAT and CDR2 FQDESV (reference sequence). The CDR3 runs 14 residues. V was pared by 8 bases and J by 2 bases, with 15 bases between. Supplemented by reference TRBV11-1 and TRBJ1-1, the full variable domain reads EAEVAQSPRYKITEKSQAVAFWCDPISGHATLYWYRQILGQGPELLVQFQDESVVDDSQLPKDRFSAERLKGVDSTLKIQPAELGDSAMYLCASSGRGVNTEAFFGQGTRLTVV.

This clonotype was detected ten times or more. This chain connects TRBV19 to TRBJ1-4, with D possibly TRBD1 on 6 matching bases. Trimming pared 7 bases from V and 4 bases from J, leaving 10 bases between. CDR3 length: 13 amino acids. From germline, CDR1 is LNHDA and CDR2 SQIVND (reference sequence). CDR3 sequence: CASTGQLNEKLFF. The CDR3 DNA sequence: TGTGCCAGTACCGGACAGCTTAATGAAAAACTGTTTTTT.

The CDR3 loop reads CSVRWVPWNGYTF. CDR3 DNA sequence: TGCAGCGTTAGATGGGTTCCGTGGAATGGCTACACCTTC. This rearrangement joins TRBV29-1 to TRBJ1-2; D remains ambiguous. Germline V lookup: CDR1 SQVTM, CDR2 ANQGSEA. V was cut by 5 bases and J by 6 bases, with 16 bases left in between. CDR3 length: 13 amino acids.

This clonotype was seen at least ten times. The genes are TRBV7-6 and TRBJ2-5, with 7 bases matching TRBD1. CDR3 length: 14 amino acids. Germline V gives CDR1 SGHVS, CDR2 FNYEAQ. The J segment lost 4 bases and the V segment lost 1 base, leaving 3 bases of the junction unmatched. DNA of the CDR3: TGTGCCAGCAGCTTAGGAGCAGGGGGAGAGACCCAGTACTTC. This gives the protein CASSLGAGGETQYF.

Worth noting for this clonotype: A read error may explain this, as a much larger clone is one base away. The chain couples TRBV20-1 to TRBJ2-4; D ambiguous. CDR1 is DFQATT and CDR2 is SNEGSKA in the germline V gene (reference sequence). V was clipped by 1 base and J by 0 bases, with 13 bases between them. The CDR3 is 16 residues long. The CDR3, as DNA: TGCAGTGCTAGAGCTGGCAGGCTACTAGCCAAAAACATTCAGTACTTC. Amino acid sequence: CSARAGRLLAKNIQYF.

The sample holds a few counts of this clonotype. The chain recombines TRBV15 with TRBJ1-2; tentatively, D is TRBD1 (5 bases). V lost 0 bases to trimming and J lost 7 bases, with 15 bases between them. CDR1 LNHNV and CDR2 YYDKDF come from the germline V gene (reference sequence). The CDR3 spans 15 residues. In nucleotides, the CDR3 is TGTGCCACCAGCAGAGATATGGGGACGGCTCCTGGCTACACCTTC. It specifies CATSRDMGTAPGYTF.

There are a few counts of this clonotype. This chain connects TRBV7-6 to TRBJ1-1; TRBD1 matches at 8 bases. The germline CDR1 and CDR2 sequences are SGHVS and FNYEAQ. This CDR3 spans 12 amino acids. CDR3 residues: CAKTGVNTEAFF. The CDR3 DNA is TGTGCTAAGACAGGGGTGAACACTGAAGCTTTCTTT.

CDR3 in DNA: TGTGCCAGCAGTCAGGACAGCCTCGGGCGGCCCCAGCATTTT. Residues: CASSQDSLGRPQHF. The genes are TRBV9 and TRBJ1-5; weak D call: TRBD1 (6 bases). Trimming cost V 5 bases and J 9 bases, with 18 bases left between them. Germline CDR1 reads SGDLS; CDR2 reads YYNGEE. The CDR3 has 14 amino acids.

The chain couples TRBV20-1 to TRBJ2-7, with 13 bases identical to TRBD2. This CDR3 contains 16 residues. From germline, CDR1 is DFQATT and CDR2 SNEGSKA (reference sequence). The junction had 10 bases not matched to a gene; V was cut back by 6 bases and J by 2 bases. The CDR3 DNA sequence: TGCAGTGCAAGACTAGCGGGGGGCCAACCTACCTACGAGCAGTACTTC. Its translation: CSARLAGGQPTYEQYF.

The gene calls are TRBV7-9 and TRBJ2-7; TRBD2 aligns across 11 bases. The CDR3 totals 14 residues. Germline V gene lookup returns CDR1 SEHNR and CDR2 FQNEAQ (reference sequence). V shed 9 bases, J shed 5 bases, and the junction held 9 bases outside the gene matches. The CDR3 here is CASRLAGTAHEQYF. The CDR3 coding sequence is TGTGCCAGTCGACTAGCGGGGACAGCCCACGAGCAGTACTTC.